A single sample is the source of the 20 T cell receptor beta chains below, sequenced in a study of cytomegalovirus exposure and HLA in healthy donors. PCR used 60 Vbeta primers and 13 Jbeta primers. Assay used: immunoSEQ multiplex PCR; TCRdb lists only in-frame clones, some missing. This sample's clone table lists some 120,000 clones. Sequencing used PBMCs. The receptors here all came from a young man in good health and CMV-seronegative.

This rearrangement joins TRBV10-3 to TRBJ1-2, with a weak D call TRBD1 (6 bases). Trimming cost V 1 base and J 8 bases, with 14 bases left between them. The CDR3 is made up of 14 amino acids. Germline-derived CDR1 and CDR2 are ENHRY and SYGVKD. The CDR3, as DNA: TGTGCCATCAGTGAGTTTACAGGGAATTACGGCTACACCTTC. This translates into CAISEFTGNYGYTF.

This sequence joins TRBV6-5 and TRBJ1-1, with no clear D. Germline V lookup: CDR1 MNHEY, CDR2 SVGAGI. This CDR3 has 12 residues. V was clipped by 10 bases and J by 4 bases, with 13 bases between them. CDR3 amino acids: CATGPDGTEAFF. The CDR3 region has the DNA TGTGCCACGGGTCCGGATGGCACTGAAGCTTTCTTT.

The chain recombines TRBV7-3 with TRBJ2-1; D may be TRBD2 (7 bases). CDR3 length: 16 amino acids. Germline CDR1 is SGHTA and CDR2 is FQGTGA. V lost 4 bases and J 3 bases, leaving 16 bases between the germline ends. Here the CDR3 DNA reads TGTGCCAGCAGCTCCCGGAAAGCGGGACACTACAATGAGCAGTTCTTC. Translating gives CASSSRKAGHYNEQFF.

This sequence joins TRBV7-3 and TRBJ2-2; D gene uncertain. The CDR3 is 16 residues long. V dropped 1 base and J dropped 6 bases, with 15 bases sitting between them. Germline CDR1 SGHTA, CDR2 FQGTGA. The chain's CDR3 is CASSLMSPGDSGELFF. Here the CDR3 DNA reads TGTGCCAGCAGCTTAATGTCCCCTGGAGATTCCGGGGAGCTGTTTTTT.

The gene calls are TRBV28 and TRBJ1-5; 7 nucleotides match TRBD1. J gave up 4 bases and V 5 bases, and 14 bases lay outside the gene matches. This CDR3 region has 17 residues. Germline V lookup: CDR1 MDHEN, CDR2 SYDVKM. DNA of the CDR3: TGTGCCAGCAGTCCTCCCCGCTACAGGGGTATTAATCAGCCCCAGCATTTT. This encodes CASSPPRYRGINQPQHF.

The chain has TRBV18 and TRBJ2-3; 7 bases agree with TRBD2. This CDR3 region has 14 residues. Losses at the gene ends were 3 bases for V and 8 bases for J; bases not matched to a gene: 8. Germline loops: CDR1 KGHSH, CDR2 LQKENI. The chain's CDR3 is CASSPRGTGGTQYF. The CDR3 coding sequence is TGTGCCAGCTCACCCCGTGGAACGGGGGGTACGCAGTATTTT.

This sequence joins TRBV27 and TRBJ2-2; 7 bases map to TRBD2. Per germline, CDR1 MNHEY and CDR2 SMNVEV (reference sequence). CDR3 length: 13 residues. Unmatched junction bases numbered 3, after V lost 3 bases and J lost 8 bases. The CDR3 loop reads CASSFGGRGELFF. The CDR3 region has the DNA TGTGCCAGCAGTTTCGGGGGGAGGGGGGAGCTGTTTTTT.

This chain links TRBV7-2 with TRBJ2-3; 7 bases map to TRBD1. After removal of 2 bases from V and 0 bases from J, the junction contained 2 bases not matched to a gene. Germline V gene sequence: CDR1 SGHTA, CDR2 FQGNSA. CDR3 size: 15 residues. The CDR3 region has the DNA TGTGCCAGCAGCTTAAGGGGACAGAGCACAGATACGCAGTATTTT. It encodes CASSLRGQSTDTQYF.

The V call is TRBV5-6, the J call TRBJ2-7, with D possibly TRBD1 on 5 matching bases. V was clipped by 5 bases and J by 3 bases, with 15 bases between them. From germline, CDR1 is SGHDT and CDR2 YYEEEE. CDR3 size: 14 residues. The CDR3 sequence is CASSPRYRSYEQYF. The CDR3 coding sequence is TGTGCCAGCAGTCCCCGATACAGGAGCTACGAGCAGTACTTC.

The genes are TRBV2 and TRBJ2-5; no firm D call. This CDR3 is 15 amino acids long. Trimming took off 1 base at V and 7 bases at J, with 16 bases between the two ends. Germline CDR1 is SNHLY and CDR2 is FYNNEI. CDR3 sequence (DNA): TGTGCCAGCAGTGAAGGGGCTGACCCTTGGGCGACCCAGTACTTC. Translating it yields CASSEGADPWATQYF.

The chain employs TRBV7-8 and TRBJ1-4; D is unresolved. Trimming stripped 5 bases from V and 0 bases from J, with 16 bases between. Germline CDR1 is SGHVS and CDR2 is FQNEAQ. The length of the CDR3 is 17 residues. The CDR3 here is CASSPSGRTATNEKLFF. CDR3 bases: TGTGCCAGCAGCCCCAGCGGACGGACTGCAACTAATGAAAAACTGTTTTTT.

The V call is TRBV29-1, the J call TRBJ1-2; 8 bases map to TRBD1. The CDR3 runs to 14 residues. The V and J ends lost 1 base and 5 bases, in that order; junction bases with no gene match: 6. Germline V gene sequence: CDR1 SQVTM, CDR2 ANQGSEA. The CDR3 is CSVEGSGQGYGYTF. The DNA for the CDR3 is TGCAGCGTTGAAGGGTCAGGACAGGGATATGGCTACACCTTC. The whole variable domain, filled in from reference TRBV29-1 and TRBJ1-2, reads SAVISQKPSRDICQRGTSLTIQCQVDSQVTMMFWYRQQPGQSLTLIATANQGSEATYESGFVIDKFPISRPNLTFSTLTVSNMSPEDSSIYLCSVEGSGQGYGYTFGSGTRLTVV.

The chain employs TRBV11-2 and TRBJ2-3; no clear D. The CDR3 is made up of 12 amino acids. The V gene lost 2 bases and the J gene lost 8 bases, with 8 bases spanning the gap. Germline assignment: CDR1 SGHAT and CDR2 FQNNGV. CDR3 region: CASSLYTSTQYF. The CDR3 nucleotides read TGTGCCAGCAGCTTATATACGAGTACGCAGTATTTT.

This rearrangement joins TRBV15 to TRBJ1-4, with no clear D. Germline V gives CDR1 LNHNV, CDR2 YYDKDF (reference sequence). V lost 2 bases and J lost 8, with 6 bases in between. CDR3 size: 12 residues. CDR3 amino acids: CATSRLREKLFF. In nucleotides, the CDR3 is TGTGCCACCAGCAGACTACGGGAAAAACTGTTTTTT.

The rearrangement uses TRBV18 and TRBJ1-3; no reliable D call. V dropped 5 bases and J dropped 4 bases, with 15 bases sitting between them. The CDR3 loop spans 15 amino acids. The germline gives CDR1 KGHSH, CDR2 LQKENI. CDR3 DNA sequence: TGTGCCAGCTCAGATTACGGGGATTCAGGAAACACCATATATTTT. It is translated as CASSDYGDSGNTIYF.

V usage is TRBV5-4 and J usage is TRBJ2-7; 10 nucleotides agree with TRBD1. This CDR3 comprises 13 residues. V gave up 10 bases and J gave up 2 bases; unmatched junction bases: 6. The germline gives CDR1 SGHNT, CDR2 YYREEE (reference sequence). In DNA form, the CDR3 reads TGTGCCTCGACAGGGGGCCAAACCTACGAGCAGTACTTC. Amino acid sequence: CASTGGQTYEQYF.

The V and J genes are TRBV28 and TRBJ1-5, with D perhaps matching TRBD1 (6 bases). Trimming took 5 bases from V and 7 from J, leaving 18 bases between them. This CDR3 region has 15 residues. Germline V gives CDR1 MDHEN, CDR2 SYDVKM. In nucleotides, the CDR3 is TGTGCCAGCAGTCCCCTAACAGGGACGAGGCAGCCCCAGCATTTT. Protein sequence: CASSPLTGTRQPQHF. Variable domain in full (rest from reference TRBV28 and TRBJ1-5): DVKVTQSSRYLVKRTGEKVFLECVQDMDHENMFWYRQDPGLGLRLIYFSYDVKMKEKGDIPEGYSVSREKKERFSLILESASTNQTSMYLCASSPLTGTRQPQHFGDGTRLSIL.

The rearrangement joins TRBV7-9 to TRBJ2-2; D perhaps matches TRBD2 (5 bases). V lost 5 bases, J lost 6 bases, and 13 bases lay in between. The CDR3 has 14 residues. The germline V gene encodes CDR1 SEHNR and CDR2 FQNEAQ (reference sequence). The CDR3 loop is CASSGELVAGELFF. In DNA form, the CDR3 reads TGTGCCAGCAGCGGTGAACTAGTCGCCGGGGAGCTGTTTTTT.

The chain employs TRBV9 and TRBJ2-7; the D gene is possibly TRBD2 (5 bases). Germline-derived CDR1 and CDR2 are SGDLS and YYNGEE. Trimming shortened V by 4 bases and J by 6 bases, and 14 bases separated the two germline ends. CDR3 length: 13 amino acids. In nucleotides, the CDR3 is TGTGCCAGCAGCTCTACGTCGAGCGGCGAGCAGTACTTC. Encoded protein: CASSSTSSGEQYF.

The chain uses TRBV5-1 and TRBJ2-1, with a weak D call TRBD1 (8 bases). This CDR3 is 16 amino acids long. V was shortened by 4 bases and J by 7 bases, with 21 bases between the two germline ends. Germline CDR1 reads SGHRS; CDR2 reads YFSETQ. In DNA form, the CDR3 reads TGCGCCAGCAGCATGAGGCCCGGACAGGGAGGGAATGAGCAGTTCTTC. It is translated as CASSMRPGQGGNEQFF. The full variable domain, rest sourced from reference TRBV5-1 and TRBJ2-1, is KAGVTQTPRYLIKTRGQQVTLSCSPISGHRSVSWYQQTPGQGLQFLFEYFSETQRNKGNFPGRFSGRQFSNSRSEMNVSTLELGDSALYLCASSMRPGQGGNEQFFGPGTRLTVL.